The 25 T cell receptor beta chains presented below share a single source sample, sequenced in a study of T cells in women clearing cervical HPV infection (dated by TCRdb to between 2017 and 2018). The method behind the library was the immunoSEQ multiplex PCR assay. In its TCRdb copy, this immuneACCESS table keeps in-frame sequences only and misses some clones. Where compared with another copy, unresolved V genes explain less than half of these, and the others have no known cause. In this sample's table one finds 30,000 to 45,000 clones. Around 1.7% of the sample is in the top ten clones. The specimen was blood buffy coat. The source of these receptors is a woman aged 18 to 69 with a cervical HPV16 infection that either progressed to CIN3+ or cleared (not recorded which).

As for this clone: The read terminates 3 residues before the CDR3 end, so the remaining end is supplied by the germline J gene. The chain carries TRBV28 and TRBJ1-3; no clear D gene. The CDR3 loop spans 14 amino acids. The V and J ends lost 1 base and 1 base respectively, with 5 bases between them. Germline CDR1 reads MDHEN; CDR2 reads SYDVKM. This CDR3 is CASSLSGSGNTIYF. Partial CDR3 DNA: TGTGCCAGCAGTTTATCGGGGTCTGGAAACACC.

With respect to this clone: The observed sequence ends 3 residues before the CDR3 terminus, with the missing tail filled in from the germline J gene. The chain couples TRBV6-2 or TRBV6-3 to TRBJ1-5, with 9 bases matching TRBD1. The CDR3 length is 14 residues. V was clipped by 5 bases and J by 8 bases; unmatched bases: 7. Germline lookup yields CDR1 MNHEY and CDR2 SVGEGT. CDR3 DNA (partial): TGTGCCAGCAGTAGGACAGGGGCCCCGGAGCCC. Protein product: CASSRTGAPEP. The whole CDR3 is CASSRTGAPEPQHF.

About this clone: With the read ending 3 residues before the CDR3 end, the germline J gene is used to fill in that end. The V gene is TRBV6-2 or TRBV6-3, the J gene TRBJ1-2; weak D call: TRBD1 (5 bases). The CDR3 loop spans 14 amino acids. The germline CDR1 and CDR2 sequences are MNHEY and SVGEGT. The chain's CDR3 is CASIGVRQTDTYTF. The CDR3 bases that were read are TGTGCCAGCATAGGGGTGAGGCAGACAGATACC.

Comment on this clone: The read ends 3 residues shy of where the CDR3 ends; the end is completed using the germline J gene. This chain uses TRBV5-6 with TRBJ2-2; D not resolved. The CDR3 sequence is 14 residues long. Trimming took off 1 base at V and 6 bases at J, with 10 bases between the two ends. Per germline, CDR1 SGHDT and CDR2 YYEEEE. Partial CDR3 DNA: TGTGCCAGCAGCTTGATCCTGGCGGCCGGGGAG. It codes for CASSLILAAGE. The complete CDR3 reads CASSLILAAGELFF. The full variable domain, in which reference TRBV5-6 and TRBJ2-2 provide the parts outside the CDR3, is DAGVTQSPTHLIKTRGQQVTLRCSPKSGHDTVSWYQQALGQGPQFIFQYYEEEERQRGNFPDRFSGHQFPNYSSELNVNALLLGDSALYLCASSLILAAGELFFGEGSRLTVL.

Regarding this clone: The read ends 3 residues early relative to the CDR3; the germline J gene fills the gap. V usage is TRBV19 and J usage is TRBJ1-1, with TRBD1 matching over 10 bases. The CDR3 length is 14 residues. The V gene's germline CDR1 is LNHDA and CDR2 SQIVND (reference sequence). Here the CDR3 reads CASSNGTGAPGAFF. The covered CDR3 bases are TGTGCCAGTAGTAATGGGACAGGGGCTCCCGGA.

A word on this clone: The missing CDR3 end, 3 residues past where the read stops, is filled in from the germline J gene. The chain joins TRBV19 to TRBJ2-2, with D possibly TRBD1 on 6 matching bases. The germline V gene encodes CDR1 LNHDA and CDR2 SQIVND (reference sequence). The CDR3 sequence is 14 residues long. The sequenced part of the CDR3 DNA is TGTGCCAGTAGTATTGGGGCTACAGGGTACGTG. The encoded protein is CASSIGATGYV. The CDR3, in full, reads CASSIGATGYVLFF. The variable domain in full, completed from reference TRBV19 and TRBJ2-2, reads DGGITQSPKYLFRKEGQNVTLSCEQNLNHDAMYWYRQDPGQGLRLIYYSQIVNDFQKGDIAEGYSVSREKKESFPLTVTSAQKNPTAFYLCASSIGATGYVLFFGEGSRLTVL.

Comment on this clone: The read terminates 3 residues ahead of where the CDR3 ends, so the germline J gene completes it. The chain recombines TRBV7-8 with TRBJ2-3, with 7 nucleotides matching TRBD1. The CDR3 runs 13 residues. CDR1 and CDR2 from the germline V gene are SGHVS and FQNEAQ. Trimming cost V 5 bases and J 5 bases; bases outside gene matches: 4. CDR3 DNA, as far as it was read: TGTGCCAGCAGCCCGGACAGGCGAGATACG. Translation gives CASSPDRRDT. The CDR3 in full is CASSPDRRDTQYF.

On this clone: The CDR3 end falls 3 residues outside the read, so it is completed with the germline J gene. The rearrangement uses TRBV30 and TRBJ1-1; 8 bases align to TRBD1. In germline, CDR1 is GTSNPN, CDR2 SVGIG (reference sequence). The CDR3 consists of 13 residues. V lost 1 base, J lost 3 bases, and 1 base stayed unmatched. The CDR3 spells CAWSADRDTEAFF. CDR3 DNA, as far as it was read: TGTGCCTGGAGTGCGGACAGGGACACTGAA.

For this clone: The read falls 3 residues short of the CDR3 end, and the missing part is taken from the germline J gene. This chain connects TRBV7-2 to TRBJ1-2; the D is unclear. This CDR3 is built from 14 residues. Germline assignment: CDR1 SGHTA and CDR2 FQGNSA. Incomplete CDR3 DNA: TGTGCCAGCAGCTTTACGGACTACACAGATACC. It translates to CASSFTDYTDT. The full CDR3 is CASSFTDYTDTYTF.

Worth noting for this clone: The sequence runs out 3 residues before the end of the CDR3; the remainder is reconstructed from the germline J gene. The chain is built from TRBV4-2 and TRBJ1-6; 7 bases agree with TRBD1. J lost 10 bases, V lost 0 bases, and 15 bases had no gene match. Per the germline V gene, CDR1 is LGHNA and CDR2 is YNFKEQ. This CDR3 is built from 18 residues. CDR3 bases read: TGTGCCAGCAGCCAAGAGCCCCAAGGAGACAGGGTTAACTCACCC. This gives the protein CASSQEPQGDRVNSP. The complete CDR3 sequence is CASSQEPQGDRVNSPLHF.

A remark on this clone: The CDR3 goes on 3 residues after the read ends, and that part is filled in from the germline J gene. This rearrangement joins TRBV5-1 to TRBJ1-2, with 9 bases aligning to TRBD1. With 3 bases clipped from V and 6 bases from J, the junction kept 9 bases outside the gene matches. Germline CDR1 reads SGHRS; CDR2 reads YFSETQ. The CDR3 is made up of 15 amino acids. The part of the CDR3 DNA that was read is TGCGCCAGCAGCTCGGCCCCGACAGGGGGGGATGGC. Translated: CASSSAPTGGDG. The full-length CDR3 reads as CASSSAPTGGDGYTF.

About this clone: The CDR3 end falls 3 residues outside the read, so it is completed with the germline J gene. The chain carries TRBV20-1 and TRBJ2-1; 7 bases are shared with TRBD2. J lost 4 bases, V lost 4 bases, and 4 bases had no gene match. CDR3 length equals 13 residues. Germline CDR1 reads DFQATT; CDR2 reads SNEGSKA (reference sequence). The CDR3 is CSATRGLYNEQFF. The DNA read from the CDR3 is TGCAGTGCTACGAGGGGACTATACAATGAG.

On this clone itself: The sequence runs out 3 residues before the end of the CDR3; the remainder is reconstructed from the germline J gene. The genes are TRBV11-3 and TRBJ2-1, with D tentatively TRBD2 (5 bases). This CDR3 comprises 13 residues. The V gene lost 1 base and the J gene lost 4 bases, with 5 bases spanning the gap. The V gene's germline CDR1 is SGHNT and CDR2 YENEEA. CDR3 protein: CASSLAGYNEQFF. The part of the CDR3 DNA that was read is TGTGCCAGCAGCTTAGCGGGGTACAATGAG.

Worth noting for this clone: The CDR3 end lies 3 residues beyond the end of the read and is filled in from the germline J gene. The V call is TRBV30, the J call TRBJ1-5; 9 bases are shared with TRBD1. The CDR3 has 13 amino acids. From germline, CDR1 is GTSNPN and CDR2 SVGIG (reference sequence). Trimming cost V 5 bases and J 2 bases; bases outside gene matches: 1. The DNA read from the CDR3 is TGTGCCTGGGGGGACAGGGGCAATCAGCCC. Translating gives CAWGDRGNQP. The whole CDR3 protein reads CAWGDRGNQPQHF.

The DNA read from the CDR3 is TGCAGCGTTCTACCGGGACTAGCGGGGAATGAG. It specifies CSVLPGLAGNE. The CDR3 as a whole reads CSVLPGLAGNEQFF. V gene TRBV29-1 combines with J gene TRBJ2-1; 13 positions agree with TRBD2. The read ends 3 residues early relative to the CDR3; the germline J gene fills the gap. This CDR3 region has 14 residues. Germline CDR1 is SQVTM and CDR2 is ANQGSEA. J was trimmed by 7 bases and V by 5 bases; bases with no gene match: 5.

Concerning this clone itself: The read is 3 residues too short to cover the CDR3 end, so that end is filled in from the germline J gene. V usage is TRBV19 and J usage is TRBJ1-2; no clear D. This CDR3 is 15 amino acids long. The germline V and J ends were trimmed by 6 bases and 4 bases, with 18 bases remaining between them. Germline lookup yields CDR1 LNHDA and CDR2 SQIVND (reference sequence). CDR3 in amino acids: CASRPQMAGFYGYTF. CDR3 DNA, as far as it was read: TGTGCCAGTAGACCCCAAATGGCGGGATTCTATGGC.

For this clone: The read terminates 3 residues ahead of where the CDR3 ends, so the germline J gene completes it. The rearrangement joins TRBV20-1 to TRBJ1-1, with D uncertain. The germline V gene encodes CDR1 DFQATT and CDR2 SNEGSKA (reference sequence). The CDR3 totals 13 residues. The CDR3 bases that were read are TGCAGTGCTAGAGATCCCTTGAGCGAGTCA. This sequence encodes CSARDPLSES. The CDR3 in full is CSARDPLSESAFF.

Concerning this clone: The read ends 3 residues before the CDR3 terminus; that terminus is restored from the germline J gene. The chain employs TRBV10-3 and TRBJ2-1; D call uncertain. V lost 7 bases, J lost 8 bases, and 15 bases lay in between. Germline assignment: CDR1 ENHRY and CDR2 SYGVKD. The CDR3 is made up of 13 amino acids. CDR3 DNA (partial): TGTGCCATCAAGGAACTCCCGGCGGATGAG. Translated, it gives CAIKELPADE. The entire CDR3 reads CAIKELPADEQFF.

As regards this clone: The CDR3 end falls 3 residues outside the read, so it is completed with the germline J gene. This sequence joins TRBV20-1 and TRBJ1-1; 11 nucleotides match TRBD1. The CDR3 loop spans 14 amino acids. Germline V gives CDR1 DFQATT, CDR2 SNEGSKA (reference sequence). This CDR3 is CSARPGTGGSEAFF. The DNA read from the CDR3 is TGCAGTGCAAGACCTGGGACAGGGGGGAGCGAA.

Points on this clone: The read ends 3 residues early relative to the CDR3; the germline J gene fills the gap. The V gene is TRBV18, the J gene TRBJ2-7; 8 nucleotides align to TRBD2. V shed 3 bases and J 0 bases; nucleotides not matched to a gene: 4. The CDR3 extends over 15 amino acids. Germline assignment: CDR1 KGHSH and CDR2 LQKENI. Partial CDR3 DNA: TGTGCCAGCTCACCGGGAGCGGGGGCCTCCTACGAG. This translates into CASSPGAGASYE. From start to end, the CDR3 is CASSPGAGASYEQYF. Supplemented by reference TRBV18 and TRBJ2-7, the full variable domain reads NAGVMQNPRHLVRRRGQEARLRCSPMKGHSHVYWYRQLPEEGLKFMVYLQKENIIDESGMPKERFSAEFPKEGPSILRIQQVVRGDSAAYFCASSPGAGASYEQYFGPGTRLTVT.

Points on this clone: Read data end 3 residues before the CDR3 end; the end is taken from the germline J gene. The chain uses TRBV20-1 and TRBJ2-5; 9 bases map to TRBD2. The V gene end was trimmed by 6 bases and the J gene end by 5 bases; junction bases not matched to a gene: 10. This CDR3 has 14 amino acids. Germline loops: CDR1 DFQATT, CDR2 SNEGSKA (reference sequence). The CDR3 DNA, read in part, is TGCAGTGCCTACGCGGGGGGGCTCACGGAGACC. Translation: CSAYAGGLTET. The CDR3 reads in full as CSAYAGGLTETQYF.

As for this clone: Read data end 3 residues before the CDR3 end; the end is taken from the germline J gene. The chain combines TRBV7-9 with TRBJ2-3; TRBD2 agrees at 8 bases. J lost 1 base, V lost 5 bases, and 2 bases had no gene match. This CDR3 comprises 14 residues. Germline lookup yields CDR1 SEHNR and CDR2 FQNEAQ (reference sequence). This CDR3 reads CASSHSGGTDTQYF. The part of the CDR3 DNA that was read is TGTGCCAGCAGCCATAGCGGGGGCACAGATACG.

On this clone itself: The CDR3 goes on 3 residues after the read ends, and that part is filled in from the germline J gene. The J gene is TRBJ1-5, the V gene TRBV29-1; 7 bases map to TRBD1. V gave up 7 bases and J gave up 7 bases; unmatched junction bases: 10. CDR1 and CDR2 (germline): SQVTM, ANQGSEA. The CDR3 sequence is 13 residues long. The sequenced CDR3 bases are TGCAGCGCTCAGGAGGGGGCGGACCAGCCC. Encoded protein: CSAQEGADQP. The whole CDR3 sequence reads CSAQEGADQPQHF.

Concerning this clone: The sequence runs out 3 residues before the end of the CDR3; the remainder is reconstructed from the germline J gene. The V call is TRBV7-9, the J call TRBJ1-2; maybe TRBD1 (5 bases). This CDR3 contains 15 residues. From germline, CDR1 is SEHNR and CDR2 FQNEAQ (reference sequence). V was pared by 5 bases and J by 0 bases, with 13 bases between. Here the CDR3 reads CASSVRQGTNYGYTF. The part of the CDR3 DNA that was read is TGTGCCAGCAGCGTCCGGCAGGGCACTAACTATGGC. Filled out from reference TRBV7-9 and TRBJ1-2, the complete variable domain reads DTGVSQNPRHKITKRGQNVTFRCDPISEHNRLYWYRQTLGQGPEFLTYFQNEAQLEKSRLLSDRFSAERPKGSFSTLEIQRTEQGDSAMYLCASSVRQGTNYGYTFGSGTRLTVV.

Points on this clone: The read is 3 residues too short to cover the CDR3 end, so that end is filled in from the germline J gene. The V call is TRBV7-6, the J call TRBJ2-3; the match to TRBD2 covers 8 bases. Germline V CDR1 and CDR2: SGHVS, FNYEAQ. The CDR3 is made up of 16 amino acids. Trimming took 1 base from V and 1 from J; bases not matched to a gene: 4. CDR3 protein: CASSLGPRGGTDTQYF. The sequenced part of the CDR3 DNA is TGTGCCAGCAGCTTAGGTCCGCGGGGGGGCACAGATACG.